This T cell receptor beta chain stems from a study of blood T cell repertoires in COVID-19. Study summary: There were acute and convalescent COVID-19 samples, and they came from the United States, Italy and Spain. T cells, B-cell-depleted T cells, or PBMCs provided the cDNA or gDNA that served as material.

As handled by the study authors: Reference gene primer amplification gave estimated nucleated cell counts. The data were produced by immunoSEQ multiplex PCR, yet TCRdb's version contains in-frame clones alone and is incomplete. That table is the source of V, J and clone size, and D and trimming were worked out from the DNA. The repertoire holds 150,000 to 200,000 clones, about 87% seen once, with around 1.4% in the top ten. CDR3 length: 15 amino acids. The germline gives CDR1 LNHDA, CDR2 SQIVND (reference sequence). V was trimmed by 2 bases and J by 6 bases, leaving 15 bases between them. The V and J genes are TRBV19 and TRBJ2-3; D perhaps matches TRBD2 (5 bases). Sequenced sample: peripheral blood. The sequence was obtained from a woman between 50 and 59 years old with acute or convalescent COVID-19. Written as DNA, the CDR3 is TGTGCCAGTAGTATACAGATAGCGATCGTTGATACGCAGTATTTT. Residues: CASSIQIAIVDTQYF.